A single sample is the source of the 32 T cell receptor beta chains below, sequenced in a study of T cell responses to AZD1222 COVID-19 vaccine. Using immunoSEQ multiplex PCR, the repertoire was profiled, and TCRdb retains in-frame clones only, with some absent. The sample contains under 130,000 clones, about 92% of which appear only once. Here the sequenced sample was peripheral blood, taken on day 0 of AZD1222 vaccination. All receptors derive from an adult in good health.

The chain is built from TRBV18 and TRBJ2-2; 7 bases fit TRBD2. The CDR3 sequence is 16 residues long. Germline CDR1 KGHSH, CDR2 LQKENI. V lost 1 base to trimming and J lost 6 bases; unmatched junction nucleotides: 8. The CDR3 DNA follows: TGTGCCAGCTCACCACAACGGGAGGTTTTGGCCGGGGAGCTGTTTTTT. It is translated as CASSPQREVLAGELFF.

This chain links TRBV12-5 with TRBJ1-2, with a possible D match to TRBD1 (5 bases). The V gene's germline CDR1 is LGHNT and CDR2 FRNRAP. This CDR3 has 14 residues. The V gene lost 6 bases and the J gene lost 1 base, with 12 bases spanning the gap. CDR3 amino acids: CASGPDRVNYGYTF. DNA for the CDR3: TGTGCTAGTGGACCCGACAGAGTTAACTATGGCTACACCTTC.

V usage is TRBV27 and J usage is TRBJ2-7, with 9 bases aligning to TRBD1. The CDR3 length is 14 residues. The V gene end was trimmed by 5 bases and the J gene end by 7 bases; junction bases not matched to a gene: 9. Germline CDR1 and CDR2: MNHEY and SMNVEV (reference sequence). This chain's CDR3 is CASSPYTGGWEQYF. The DNA of the CDR3 is TGTGCCAGCAGTCCTTACACAGGGGGCTGGGAGCAGTACTTC.

The chain couples TRBV6-5 to TRBJ1-5, with 7 bases lining up with TRBD1. The junction had 11 bases not matched to a gene; V was cut back by 6 bases and J by 6 bases. The germline CDR1 and CDR2 sequences are MNHEY and SVGAGI. CDR3 length equals 15 residues. CDR3 amino acids: CASSRRGGTSQPQHF. The CDR3 DNA reads TGTGCCAGCAGCCGCAGGGGGGGAACTAGTCAGCCCCAGCATTTT.

The chain employs TRBV7-2 and TRBJ1-5; 9 bases agree with TRBD1. The CDR3 is 15 amino acids. V shed 3 bases, J shed 2 bases, and the junction held 2 bases outside the gene matches. CDR1 and CDR2 from the germline V gene are SGHTA and FQGNSA. CDR3 amino acids: CASSLRTGGNQPQHF. CDR3 nucleotides: TGTGCCAGCAGCTTGAGGACAGGGGGCAATCAGCCCCAGCATTTT. The entire variable domain, with the rest obtained from reference TRBV7-2 and TRBJ1-5, is as follows: GAGVSQSPSNKVTEKGKDVELRCDPISGHTALYWYRQSLGQGLEFLIYFQGNSAPDKSGLPSDRFSAERTGGSVSTLTIQRTQQEDSAVYLCASSLRTGGNQPQHFGDGTRLSIL.

V gene TRBV5-5 combines with J gene TRBJ1-2, with D perhaps matching TRBD1 (6 bases). The germline V and J ends were trimmed by 0 bases and 7 bases, with 16 bases remaining between them. Germline assignment: CDR1 SGHKS and CDR2 YYEKEE (reference sequence). The CDR3 is 15 residues long. The CDR3, as DNA: TGTGCCAGCAGCTTGGCCCACCTTACAGGGAGTGGCTACACCTTC. Its translation is CASSLAHLTGSGYTF.

The chain combines TRBV28 with TRBJ1-2, with a possible D match to TRBD1 (5 bases). In germline, CDR1 is MDHEN, CDR2 SYDVKM. V was trimmed by 2 bases and J by 8 bases, leaving 9 bases between them. The CDR3 consists of 12 residues. The CDR3 is CASSLPGLGYTF. CDR3 bases: TGTGCCAGCAGTTTACCGGGGCTCGGCTACACCTTC.

The gene calls are TRBV27 and TRBJ2-3; 8 bases align to TRBD2. Per germline, CDR1 MNHEY and CDR2 SMNVEV (reference sequence). V lost 9 bases and J lost 1; bases outside the gene matches: 21. This CDR3 spans 19 amino acids. CDR3 DNA sequence: TGTGCCAGTAGCAACCGGGGTAGCGGGACCCAAGGGGGCACAGATACGCAGTATTTT. As protein: CASSNRGSGTQGGTDTQYF.

The chain is built from TRBV21-1 and TRBJ1-2. TRBV21-1 is annotated as a pseudogene. There are 16 residues in the CDR3. CDR3 bases: TGTGCCAGCAGCAGGCCGCGGGACACGAATAACTATGGCTACACCTTC. Protein sequence: CASSRPRDTNNYGYTF.

This chain joins TRBV19 and TRBJ1-6; 8 nucleotides match TRBD1. V lost 5 bases to trimming and J lost 7 bases; unmatched junction nucleotides: 7. CDR3 length: 15 residues. Germline CDR1 reads LNHDA; CDR2 reads SQIVND (reference sequence). The CDR3 bases are TGTGCCAGTAGTTCGGACAGGGTCGGCAATTCACCCCTCCACTTT. Amino acid sequence: CASSSDRVGNSPLHF.

The chain combines TRBV11-2 with TRBJ2-7; D is unclear. The germline V and J ends were trimmed by 4 bases and 1 base, with 8 bases remaining between them. The CDR3 contains 13 residues. Per the germline V gene, CDR1 is SGHAT and CDR2 is FQNNGV. CDR3 sequence: CASSSRTSYEQYF. Written as DNA, the CDR3 is TGTGCCAGCAGCTCAAGGACGTCCTACGAGCAGTACTTC.

Of note for this clone: One end of the junction does not line up with germline, which may come from a read error. The rearrangement uses TRBV7-3 and TRBJ2-3, with a weak D call TRBD2 (6 bases). The germline V gene has CDR1 SGHTA and CDR2 FQGTGA. This CDR3 spans 13 amino acids. The CDR3 bases are TGTGCCAGCAGATTAACAGCGGGAGATACGCAGTATTTT. As protein: CASRLTAGDTQYF.

The rearrangement joins TRBV6-5 to TRBJ2-7, with 10 positions matching TRBD1. V shed 6 bases, J shed 3 bases, and the junction held 5 bases outside the gene matches. There are 14 residues in the CDR3. CDR1 is MNHEY and CDR2 is SVGAGI in the germline V gene. CDR3 DNA: TGTGCCAGCAGCCCCCGGACAGGGGGCTACGAGCAGTACTTC. This sequence encodes CASSPRTGGYEQYF.

This chain links TRBV7-6 with TRBJ2-1, with D perhaps matching TRBD1 (5 bases). V was pared by 1 base and J by 9 bases, with 10 bases between. CDR3 size: 13 residues. From germline, CDR1 is SGHVS and CDR2 FNYEAQ. This chain's CDR3 is CASSLVDSAEQFF. CDR3 nucleotides: TGTGCCAGCAGCTTAGTCGACAGTGCTGAGCAGTTCTTC.

This rearrangement joins TRBV7-2 to TRBJ2-2; a weak D match, TRBD2 (6 bases). This CDR3 is 17 amino acids long. Trimming pared 2 bases from V and 6 bases from J, leaving 19 bases between. CDR1 SGHTA and CDR2 FQGNSA come from the germline V gene. CDR3 DNA sequence: TGTGCCAGCAGCTTACTGGTCGCCGCGGGGTTGGCCGGGGAGCTGTTTTTT. The encoded protein is CASSLLVAAGLAGELFF.

The V and J genes are TRBV2 and TRBJ1-1, with a possible D match to TRBD1 (5 bases). The ends were cut back, 10 bases at V and 5 bases at J, with 29 bases in the middle. This CDR3 comprises 17 residues. Per the germline V gene, CDR1 is SNHLY and CDR2 is FYNNEI. CDR3: CATQTPNLFTGKTEAFF. DNA of the CDR3: TGTGCCACCCAGACCCCTAACCTCTTCACAGGAAAGACTGAAGCTTTCTTT.

The J gene is TRBJ1-1, the V gene TRBV19, with 10 nucleotides matching TRBD1. V shed 7 bases and J 1 base; nucleotides not matched to a gene: 12. CDR1 and CDR2 (germline): LNHDA, SQIVND (reference sequence). This CDR3 has 17 amino acids. The DNA for the CDR3 is TGTGCCAGTACCACCCGGCGGACAGGGGGGGCGAACACTGAAGCTTTCTTT. Translating it yields CASTTRRTGGANTEAFF. The full variable domain, completed using reference TRBV19 and TRBJ1-1, is DGGITQSPKYLFRKEGQNVTLSCEQNLNHDAMYWYRQDPGQGLRLIYYSQIVNDFQKGDIAEGYSVSREKKESFPLTVTSAQKNPTAFYLCASTTRRTGGANTEAFFGQGTRLTVV.

This clone came up once. The chain employs TRBV7-2 and TRBJ1-1, with D uncertain. This CDR3 contains 14 residues. With 1 base removed from V and 2 bases from J, the gap between germline ends came to 8 bases. Per the germline V gene, CDR1 is SGHTA and CDR2 is FQGNSA. CDR3 sequence (DNA): TGTGCCAGCAGCTTAGGTCAGAGAAACACTGAAGCTTTCTTT. Protein: CASSLGQRNTEAFF.

The gene calls are TRBV10-1 and TRBJ2-7, with D unresolved. Germline lookup yields CDR1 WNHNN and CDR2 SYGVQD (reference sequence). The V end lost 5 bases, the J end lost 6 bases, and 14 bases lay between the germline ends. CDR3 length: 13 residues. The DNA for the CDR3 is TGCGCCAGCAGTACCCCCTCCCCCGCCGAGCAGTACTTC. Encoded protein: CASSTPSPAEQYF.

The chain has TRBV3-1 (or the pseudogene TRBV3-2) and TRBJ1-6; maybe TRBD1 (5 bases). V was shortened by 2 bases and J by 14 bases, with 16 bases between the two germline ends. This CDR3 contains 14 residues. Germline CDR1 and CDR2: LGHDT and YNNKEL (reference sequence). In nucleotides, the CDR3 is TGTGCCAGCAGCCAAACAGGCCCCCGTGGAACCCTCCACTTT. Residues: CASSQTGPRGTLHF.

This chain joins TRBV27 and TRBJ2-1; D remains ambiguous. The CDR3 spans 15 residues. Germline CDR1 MNHEY, CDR2 SMNVEV (reference sequence). V was cut by 3 bases and J by 2 bases, with 11 bases left in between. CDR3 residues: CASSFAVPTYNEQFF. The CDR3 nucleotides are TGTGCCAGCAGTTTTGCGGTACCTACCTACAATGAGCAGTTCTTC.

The rearrangement joins TRBV3-1 (or the pseudogene TRBV3-2) to TRBJ2-7; the D is unclear. Germline V gene lookup returns CDR1 LGHDT and CDR2 YNNKEL (reference sequence). This CDR3 comprises 13 residues. V lost 2 bases to trimming and J lost 6 bases, with 11 bases between them. CDR3 protein: CASSQKLASEQYF. The CDR3 bases are TGTGCCAGCAGCCAAAAGTTGGCTAGCGAGCAGTACTTC.

The gene calls are TRBV3-1 (or the pseudogene TRBV3-2) and TRBJ1-4; 7 bases are shared with TRBD1. Per germline, CDR1 LGHDT and CDR2 YNNKEL (reference sequence). The ends lost 4 bases at V and 2 bases at J; junction bases unmatched: 4. The CDR3 spans 15 residues. The CDR3 reads CASSREQGTNEKLFF. The DNA of the CDR3 is TGTGCCAGCAGCCGAGAACAGGGGACTAATGAAAAACTGTTTTTT.

The chain combines TRBV7-2 with TRBJ2-7, with D perhaps matching TRBD2 (5 bases). From germline, CDR1 is SGHTA and CDR2 FQGNSA. This CDR3 comprises 14 residues. V lost 5 bases, J lost 4 bases, and 15 bases lay in between. CDR3 loop: CASSTGLRAYEQYF. In DNA form, the CDR3 reads TGTGCCAGCAGCACCGGACTCCGCGCGTACGAGCAGTACTTC.

The chain couples TRBV27 to TRBJ1-5, with D unresolved. Trimming left V 5 bases short and J 6 bases short, with 11 bases between. Looked up from germline, CDR1 is MNHEY and CDR2 is SMNVEV (reference sequence). This CDR3 is 13 amino acids long. The CDR3 sequence: CASSALDGQPQHF. The CDR3 nucleotides read TGTGCCAGCAGTGCCCTCGACGGTCAGCCCCAGCATTTT.

CDR3 DNA sequence: TGTGCCACCACCCTTTTGACAGGGGGCTACTATGGCTACACCTTC. The encoded protein is CATTLLTGGYYGYTF. The rearrangement joins TRBV15 to TRBJ1-2, with 10 bases matching TRBD1. Germline trimming cut 7 bases from V and 3 bases from J; bases unmatched to any gene: 8. The length of the CDR3 is 15 residues. Germline CDR1 LNHNV, CDR2 YYDKDF (reference sequence).

This chain links TRBV11-3 with TRBJ1-1; TRBD1 aligns across 11 bases. The ends lost 5 bases at V and 4 bases at J; junction bases unmatched: 6. CDR1 SGHNT and CDR2 YENEEA come from the germline V gene. The CDR3 consists of 15 residues. CDR3 loop: CASSTGQGAGTEAFF. The CDR3 region has the DNA TGTGCCAGCAGCACCGGACAGGGGGCGGGCACTGAAGCTTTCTTT.

The V call is TRBV6-5, the J call TRBJ1-6, with D uncertain. The CDR3 totals 15 residues. V lost 0 bases and J 5 bases, leaving 8 bases between the germline ends. Germline CDR1 reads MNHEY; CDR2 reads SVGAGI. The CDR3 is CASSYSRLNNSPLHF. CDR3 in DNA: TGTGCCAGCAGTTACTCGCGACTAAATAATTCACCCCTCCACTTT.

Written as DNA, the CDR3 is TGTGCCAGCAGTTCCGGACCTGGGGCACCCCTCCACTTT. Protein: CASSSGPGAPLHF. This chain joins TRBV12-3 or TRBV12-4 and TRBJ1-6, with no clear D. V dropped 4 bases and J dropped 11 bases, with 12 bases sitting between them. The CDR3 runs 13 residues.

The genes are TRBV7-3 and TRBJ2-3, with D maybe TRBD1 (6 bases). V shed 6 bases and J shed 5 bases, with 12 bases lying between them. The CDR3 length is 13 residues. Per germline, CDR1 SGHTA and CDR2 FQGTGA. CDR3 bases: TGTGCCAGCAGTTACCTCAGGGGAGATACGCAGTATTTT. This translates into CASSYLRGDTQYF.

The DNA of the CDR3 is TGCGCCAGCAGCTCCGGACAGGGTGAGGGCGAGCAGTACTTC. It translates to CASSSGQGEGEQYF. The rearrangement joins TRBV5-1 to TRBJ2-7; 8 bases map to TRBD1. From germline, CDR1 is SGHRS and CDR2 YFSETQ. This CDR3 is 14 amino acids long. V was clipped by 3 bases and J by 6 bases; unmatched bases: 8.

The sample holds one count of this clone. This chain links TRBV28 with TRBJ1-5; D gene ambiguous. Germline V CDR1 and CDR2: MDHEN, SYDVKM. The V end lost 7 bases, the J end lost 3 bases, and 13 bases lay between the germline ends. This CDR3 spans 14 amino acids. This chain's CDR3 is CASTQSPTNQPQHF. The CDR3 bases are TGTGCCAGCACTCAATCCCCCACCAATCAGCCCCAGCATTTT.